This is a list of T cell receptor beta chains from one sample in a study of PD-L1 blockade in urothelial cancer. The repertoire was sequenced with immunoSEQ multiplex PCR; TCRdb's copy has only in-frame clones and lacks some. This sample has 50,000 or so clones, with roughly 86% found just once. The sample was PBMCs, taken around atezolizumab (anti-PD-L1) treatment. The receptors here all came from a man in his 60s with urothelial cancer. The CDR3 runs from the conserved cysteine through the conserved F or W. A D gene is named only where the DNA matches it firmly. Clone size is shown for a subset of rows, as once, few, many or a class of expanded clone.

J	V	size	D	CDR3	DNA
TRBJ2-5	TRBV4-1	-	-	CASSQAPECRQETQYF	TGCGCCAGCAGCCAAGCCCCGGAGTGTAGGCAAGAGACCCAGTACTTC
TRBJ2-3	TRBV5-4	-	-	CASSAGVGMSTDTQYF	TGTGCCAGCAGCGCAGGGGTGGGTATGAGCACAGATACGCAGTATTTT
TRBJ2-5	TRBV18	-	TRBD2	CASSPAAGVGQETQYF	TGTGCCAGCTCACCGGCAGCGGGAGTGGGGCAAGAGACCCAGTACTTC
TRBJ1-2	TRBV7-9	once	-	CASRGYAMVSTF	TGTGCCAGCCGAGGATACGCTATGGTATCCACCTTC
TRBJ1-3	TRBV5-8	-	-	CASSNSHSGNTIYF	TGTGCCAGCAGCAACAGCCATTCTGGAAACACCATATATTTT
TRBJ2-1	TRBV30	-	TRBD2	CAWGGESENNEQFF	TGTGCCTGGGGGGGGGAGTCGGAAAACAATGAGCAGTTCTTC
TRBJ1-5	TRBV29-1	-	-	CSVGTDGNQPQHF	TGCAGCGTTGGGACAGACGGCAATCAGCCCCAGCATTTT
TRBJ1-5	TRBV29-1	few	TRBD1	CSVSTTGTGGNQPQHF	TGCAGCGTCTCAACAACCGGGACAGGGGGTAATCAGCCCCAGCATTTT
TRBJ1-2	TRBV7-2	-	-	CASSLSGHRNPHYGYTF	TGTGCCAGCAGCTTAAGTGGACATCGAAACCCCCACTATGGCTACACCTTC
TRBJ1-1	TRBV30	-	TRBD1	CAWTKGTANTEAFF	TGTGCCTGGACCAAAGGGACAGCCAACACTGAAGCTTTCTTT
TRBJ2-1	TRBV2	-	TRBD2	CASTGTSGSLYEQFF	TGTGCCAGCACGGGGACTAGCGGGAGTCTCTATGAGCAGTTCTTC
TRBJ2-7	TRBV6-5	-	TRBD1	CASIDRGRQQYF	TGTGCCAGCATCGACAGGGGACGTCAGCAGTACTTC
TRBJ1-2	TRBV18	-	-	CASSPLQAGSYGYTF	TGTGCCAGCTCACCACTCCAGGCGGGCAGCTATGGCTACACCTTC
TRBJ1-4	TRBV5-5	once	TRBD1	CASSLTGVYEKLFF	TGTGCCAGCAGCTTGACAGGGGTTTACGAAAAACTGTTTTTT
TRBJ2-7	TRBV30	-	TRBD1	CAWSASITGAEQYF	TGTGCCTGGAGTGCCTCGATTACAGGGGCCGAGCAGTACTTC
TRBJ1-5	TRBV2	-	-	CASHRVANQPQHF	TGTGCCAGTCACAGGGTTGCAAATCAGCCCCAGCATTTT
TRBJ2-1	TRBV30	-	-	CAWGLSWDSQFF	TGTGCCTGGGGTCTAAGTTGGGACTCACAGTTCTTC
TRBJ1-1	TRBV27	-	TRBD1	CASSPRTGTEAFF	TGTGCCAGCAGCCCGAGGACAGGGACTGAAGCTTTCTTT
TRBJ2-5	TRBV18	-	-	CASSLSQVEETQYF	TGTGCCAGCTCACTTTCTCAGGTGGAAGAGACCCAGTACTTC
TRBJ2-6	TRBV18	-	TRBD1	CASSPGQGAGANVLTF	TGTGCCAGCTCACCCGGACAGGGAGCTGGGGCCAACGTCCTGACTTTC
TRBJ2-1	TRBV6-5	-	TRBD2	CASSRLAFSYNEQFF	TGTGCCAGCAGCCGACTAGCGTTCTCCTACAATGAGCAGTTCTTC
TRBJ2-7	TRBV5-1	-	-	CASSSGQPGGEQYF	TGCGCCAGCAGCTCCGGACAGCCCGGCGGCGAGCAGTACTTC
TRBJ2-7	TRBV9	-	-	CASSVDERTYEQYF	TGTGCCAGCAGCGTAGATGAAAGGACTTACGAGCAGTACTTC
TRBJ1-1	TRBV18	few	-	CASSPGLNTEAFF	TGTGCCAGCTCACCAGGCCTGAACACTGAAGCTTTCTTT
TRBJ1-6	TRBV6-5	-	-	CASSYQGYNSPLHF	TGTGCCAGCAGTTACCAGGGTTATAATTCACCCCTCCACTTT
TRBJ1-1	TRBV2	-	-	CASSEQDLNTEAFF	TGTGCCAGCAGTGAACAGGACTTGAACACTGAAGCTTTCTTT
TRBJ2-2	TRBV11-1	-	-	CASGGRPTGELFF	TGTGCCAGCGGGGGCAGACCCACCGGGGAGCTGTTTTTT
TRBJ1-5	TRBV6-4	few	TRBD1	CASSPGQGTQPQHF	TGTGCCAGCAGTCCGGGACAGGGGACTCAGCCCCAGCATTTT
TRBJ2-1	TRBV2	-	TRBD2	CASRPGTSGNEQFF	TGTGCCAGCAGACCCGGGACTAGTGGAAATGAGCAGTTCTTC
TRBJ2-5	TRBV19	-	-	CASSSGKETQYF	TGTGCCAGTAGTAGCGGTAAAGAGACCCAGTACTTC
TRBJ2-7	TRBV9	-	-	CASSVGVAVQYEQYF	TGTGCCAGCAGCGTAGGGGTGGCGGTCCAGTACGAGCAGTACTTC
TRBJ2-5	TRBV7-2	-	-	CASSARGTHQETQYF	TGTGCCAGCAGCGCGAGAGGGACACACCAAGAGACCCAGTACTTC
TRBJ1-1	TRBV5-1	-	-	CASSPGLGGPNTEAFF	TGCGCCAGCAGCCCCGGGTTGGGGGGACCTAACACTGAAGCTTTCTTT
TRBJ2-7	TRBV6-1	few	-	CASNTGFYEQYF	TGTGCCAGCAATACGGGTTTCTACGAGCAGTACTTC
TRBJ2-5	TRBV27	-	-	CASRLYGGKETQYF	TGTGCCAGCCGCCTGTACGGGGGAAAGGAGACCCAGTACTTC
TRBJ2-7	TRBV19	once	TRBD2	CASSHIAGGTYEQYF	TGTGCCAGTAGTCACATAGCGGGGGGAACCTACGAGCAGTACTTC
TRBJ2-1	TRBV6-1	-	TRBD2	CASSVAGGPYNEQFF	TGTGCCAGCAGTGTCGCGGGGGGCCCGTACAATGAGCAGTTCTTC
TRBJ1-1	TRBV7-8	-	-	CASSLEGVGANTEAFF	TGTGCCAGCAGCTTAGAAGGAGTAGGGGCGAACACTGAAGCTTTCTTT
TRBJ2-1	TRBV4-1	once	TRBD2	CASSQLAGVNGEQFF	TGCGCCAGCAGCCAACTAGCGGGAGTTAACGGTGAGCAGTTCTTC
TRBJ2-7	TRBV5-6	-	TRBD1	CASRKGQGDYEQYF	TGTGCCAGCAGAAAGGGACAGGGGGATTACGAGCAGTACTTC
TRBJ1-5	TRBV7-2	-	TRBD1	CASSSDRDNQPQHF	TGTGCCAGCAGCTCTGACAGGGACAATCAGCCCCAGCATTTT
TRBJ1-2	TRBV6-5	-	TRBD1	CASSTRTGLARGYTF	TGTGCCAGCAGTACTAGGACAGGGCTTGCTCGCGGCTACACCTTC
TRBJ1-4	TRBV10-3	-	-	CAISQPGDDFANEKLFF	TGTGCCATCAGCCAACCCGGAGACGACTTTGCTAATGAAAAACTGTTTTTT
TRBJ1-1	TRBV7-9	-	-	CASSLVQNTEAFF	TGTGCCAGCAGCCTAGTCCAGAACACTGAAGCTTTCTTT
TRBJ2-1	TRBV5-1	-	TRBD2	CASSLVGGLGGEQFF	TGCGCCAGCAGCTTAGTTGGAGGACTAGGAGGTGAGCAGTTCTTC
TRBJ1-4	TRBV18	-	-	CASSRDSNEKLFF	TGTGCCAGCTCTCGGGACTCTAATGAAAAACTGTTTTTT
TRBJ2-3	TRBV10-2	-	-	CASSERSRSTDTQYF	TGCGCCAGCAGTGAGCGCTCGAGGAGCACAGATACGCAGTATTTT